This TCR beta chain was documented in a study of shared clonotypes between healthy human individuals. The CDR3 extends over 13 amino acids. Between the trimmed V and J ends, which lost 0 bases and 4 bases, there was a span of 6 bases. CDR1 and CDR2 from the germline V gene are SEHNR and FQNEAQ (reference sequence). Sequencing used immunoSEQ multiplex PCR; TCRdb keeps in-frame clones, though not all of them. Of under 1,100,000 clones listed, approximately 70% are singletons. Concerning this clone: The sample has other DNA sequences that encode this CDR3 too.

This clonotype originated in a young man in good health. Sample: memory CD4+ T cells sorted from blood. As for subset: CD45RA-negative fraction. The chain joins TRBV7-9 to TRBJ2-5; maybe TRBD2 (6 bases). DNA of the CDR3: TGTGCCAGCAGCTTAGCGGGGGGAGAGACCCAGTACTTC. Translated, it gives CASSLAGGETQYF.